These 30 T cell receptor beta chains originate from one sample sequenced in a study of Tregs in tolerant kidney transplant recipients. Some clones are missing from TCRdb's copy, which holds only in-frame ones; the method was immunoSEQ multiplex PCR. In the table there are some 71,000 clones, roughly nine tenths of which are singletons. The sequences come from CD4+ T cells from blood, collected before the transplant. These receptors all come from a human donor who received a combined kidney and bone marrow transplant.

This sequence joins TRBV4-3 and TRBJ2-3; TRBD2 agrees at 10 bases. The CDR3 covers 16 residues. Germline V gene lookup returns CDR1 LGHNA and CDR2 YSLEER. The V gene end was trimmed by 3 bases and the J gene end by 3 bases; junction bases not matched to a gene: 6. In DNA form, the CDR3 reads TGCGCCAGCAGCCAGGGGGAGACTAGCGGGACAGATACGCAGTATTTT. Protein: CASSQGETSGTDTQYF.

The chain carries TRBV11-3 and TRBJ2-1; TRBD2 agrees at 9 bases. CDR3 size: 15 residues. After removal of 3 bases from V and 3 bases from J, the junction contained 3 bases not matched to a gene. Germline V gene sequence: CDR1 SGHNT, CDR2 YENEEA. In DNA form, the CDR3 reads TGTGCCAGCAGCTTGGGACTAGCCCGCTACAATGAGCAGTTCTTC. Protein product: CASSLGLARYNEQFF.

The chain uses TRBV18 and TRBJ2-5; possibly TRBD2 for D (6 bases). Looked up from germline, CDR1 is KGHSH and CDR2 is LQKENI. This CDR3 comprises 12 residues. Trimming shortened V by 2 bases and J by 5 bases, and 6 bases separated the two germline ends. This CDR3 reads CASSPGGETQYF. The CDR3 DNA follows: TGTGCCAGCTCACCAGGGGGGGAGACCCAGTACTTC.

This chain links TRBV7-9 with TRBJ2-1, with a tentative D call TRBD1 (6 bases). V shed 0 bases and J shed 6 bases, with 15 bases lying between them. Germline loops: CDR1 SEHNR, CDR2 FQNEAQ (reference sequence). The CDR3 sequence is 16 residues long. CDR3 region: CASSLASVEGGNEQFF. CDR3 nucleotide sequence: TGTGCCAGCAGCTTAGCTAGCGTCGAAGGGGGCAATGAGCAGTTCTTC. The full variable domain, its missing parts supplied by reference TRBV7-9 and TRBJ2-1, is DTGVSQNPRHKITKRGQNVTFRCDPISEHNRLYWYRQTLGQGPEFLTYFQNEAQLEKSRLLSDRFSAERPKGSFSTLEIQRTEQGDSAMYLCASSLASVEGGNEQFFGPGTRLTVL.

The V and J genes are TRBV27 and TRBJ2-3; maybe TRBD2 (7 bases). This CDR3 spans 15 amino acids. CDR1 and CDR2 from the germline V gene are MNHEY and SMNVEV (reference sequence). V was clipped by 2 bases and J by 7 bases, with 16 bases between them. The CDR3 sequence: CASSLRGGGSNTQYF. As DNA, the CDR3 is TGTGCCAGCAGTTTAAGGGGGGGAGGGTCAAATACGCAGTATTTT.

This clone was seen a few times. The CDR3 is CASSDSQGAGYTF. The CDR3 nucleotides are TGTGCCAGCAGTGACTCCCAGGGTGCTGGCTACACCTTC. The chain combines TRBV6-4 with TRBJ1-2; D is possibly TRBD1 (5 bases). V was trimmed by 0 bases and J by 7 bases, leaving 9 bases between them. Germline CDR1 and CDR2: MRHNA and SNTAGT. This CDR3 region has 13 residues.

This clone came up a few times. V gene TRBV5-1 combines with J gene TRBJ2-7, with 9 positions matching TRBD1. The junction had 5 bases not matched to a gene; V was cut back by 6 bases and J by 1 base. The CDR3 length is 14 residues. Germline-derived CDR1 and CDR2 are SGHRS and YFSETQ. CDR3 amino acids: CASKAGTGSYEQYF. The DNA for the CDR3 is TGCGCCAGCAAAGCCGGGACAGGGTCCTACGAGCAGTACTTC.

V gene TRBV5-1 combines with J gene TRBJ2-2, with TRBD1 matching 10 bases. Germline V lookup: CDR1 SGHRS, CDR2 YFSETQ. This CDR3 comprises 16 residues. J lost 4 bases, V lost 0 bases, and 3 bases had no gene match. For the CDR3, the DNA is TGCGCCAGCAGCTTGGCCAGGACAGGGGGCACCGGGGAGCTGTTTTTT. Amino acids: CASSLARTGGTGELFF.

CDR3 sequence reads: CASTAGQVNQPQHF. Here the CDR3 DNA reads TGTGCCAGCACCGCGGGACAGGTTAATCAGCCCCAGCATTTT. The V gene is TRBV6-1, the J gene TRBJ1-5, with TRBD1 matching 8 bases. Germline V CDR1 and CDR2: MNHNS, SASEGT. The J segment lost 4 bases and the V segment lost 7 bases, leaving 6 bases of the junction unmatched. This CDR3 has 14 residues.

The V call is TRBV29-1, the J call TRBJ2-5; D is uncertain. Trimming removed 2 bases from V and 5 bases from J, with 12 bases in between. The germline CDR1 and CDR2 sequences are SQVTM and ANQGSEA. CDR3 size: 13 residues. CDR3 loop: CSVESDLEETQYF. CDR3 DNA: TGCAGCGTTGAATCTGACCTAGAGGAGACCCAGTACTTC.

The V gene is TRBV28, the J gene TRBJ1-1; no definite D call. Trimming stripped 7 bases from V and 4 bases from J, with 13 bases between. CDR1 is MDHEN and CDR2 is SYDVKM in the germline V gene. CDR3 length: 13 residues. CDR3 protein: CASIDPPGTEAFF. The DNA of the CDR3 is TGTGCCAGCATTGATCCACCGGGCACTGAAGCTTTCTTT.

This chain uses TRBV21-1 with TRBJ2-7; TRBD1, the table's D call, was not compared with the DNA. TRBV21-1 is classified as a pseudogene. CDR3 length: 13 residues. CDR3 residues: CASSGLTDGEQYF. The CDR3 DNA is TGTGCCAGCAGCGGGTTGACAGATGGCGAGCAGTACTTC.

This clone was observed once. For the CDR3, the DNA is TGCGCCAGCAGCTTGGCCGGTCTGGCTAGCGCGGGATCAGAGACCCAGTACTTC. Amino acid sequence: CASSLAGLASAGSETQYF. This chain uses TRBV5-1 with TRBJ2-5, with a tentative D call TRBD2 (6 bases). This CDR3 is built from 18 residues. V was trimmed by 0 bases and J by 4 bases, leaving 22 bases between them. Per the germline V gene, CDR1 is SGHRS and CDR2 is YFSETQ.

The chain joins TRBV19 to TRBJ2-3, with 7 bases matching TRBD1. Per germline, CDR1 LNHDA and CDR2 SQIVND (reference sequence). The CDR3 contains 19 residues. V lost 0 bases to trimming and J lost 2 bases; unmatched junction nucleotides: 14. CDR3 residues: CASSIDPPRTGGHTDTQYF. As DNA, the CDR3 is TGTGCCAGTAGTATAGATCCCCCCCGGACAGGCGGTCACACAGATACGCAGTATTTT. Complete variable domain (other parts from reference TRBV19 and TRBJ2-3): DGGITQSPKYLFRKEGQNVTLSCEQNLNHDAMYWYRQDPGQGLRLIYYSQIVNDFQKGDIAEGYSVSREKKESFPLTVTSAQKNPTAFYLCASSIDPPRTGGHTDTQYFGPGTRLTVL.

CDR3 region: CASSLDGAWNYGYTF. The CDR3 DNA follows: TGTGCCAGCAGCTTGGATGGGGCTTGGAACTATGGCTACACCTTC. V gene TRBV5-5 combines with J gene TRBJ1-2, with a tentative D call TRBD1 (5 bases). The V end was cut by 0 bases, the J end by 2 bases, with 11 bases between. The CDR3 extends over 15 amino acids. CDR1 SGHKS and CDR2 YYEKEE come from the germline V gene (reference sequence).

This sequence joins TRBV6-5 and TRBJ2-2; D perhaps matches TRBD1 (5 bases). This CDR3 region has 12 residues. Germline-derived CDR1 and CDR2 are MNHEY and SVGAGI. Trimming stripped 5 bases from V and 7 bases from J, with 8 bases between. The CDR3 region has the DNA TGTGCCAGCAGTAGGGGCCTCGGGGAGCTGTTTTTT. Its protein product is CASSRGLGELFF.

This chain links TRBV5-1 with TRBJ2-7, with D possibly TRBD1 on 5 matching bases. V lost 0 bases to trimming and J lost 0 bases, with 7 bases between them. The CDR3 is made up of 14 amino acids. Germline CDR1 is SGHRS and CDR2 is YFSETQ. The CDR3: CASSLGQSSYEQYF. CDR3 sequence (DNA): TGCGCCAGCAGCTTGGGACAGAGCTCCTACGAGCAGTACTTC.

This chain joins TRBV4-3 and TRBJ1-2; D may be TRBD1 (6 bases). In germline, CDR1 is LGHNA, CDR2 YSLEER. V gave up 2 bases and J gave up 4 bases, with 11 bases separating them. This CDR3 is 14 amino acids long. The DNA of the CDR3 is TGCGCCAGCAGCCAACCCGGACAGATCTATGGCTACACCTTC. Translation: CASSQPGQIYGYTF.

The gene calls are TRBV25-1 and TRBJ2-3, with D tentatively TRBD2 (5 bases). This CDR3 is built from 15 residues. V dropped 3 bases and J dropped 5 bases, with 15 bases sitting between them. CDR1 is MGHDK and CDR2 is SYGVNS in the germline V gene. The CDR3 loop is CASSEGARSGDTQYF. The CDR3 nucleotides are TGTGCCAGCAGTGAGGGAGCTAGGTCCGGAGATACGCAGTATTTT.

The chain joins TRBV18 to TRBJ2-1; D possibly corresponds to TRBD2 (6 bases). Germline V gene sequence: CDR1 KGHSH, CDR2 LQKENI. The CDR3 length is 17 residues. V was cut by 2 bases and J by 3 bases, with 17 bases left in between. CDR3 sequence (DNA): TGTGCCAGCTCACCAATCGTAACGGGAGAGGGCTACAATGAGCAGTTCTTC. Amino acid sequence: CASSPIVTGEGYNEQFF.

This clone appeared once. The genes are TRBV27 and TRBJ2-7, with 10 bases aligning to TRBD1. Germline loops: CDR1 MNHEY, CDR2 SMNVEV (reference sequence). The V and J ends lost 3 bases and 5 bases, in that order; junction bases with no gene match: 4. The CDR3 is 14 amino acids. The CDR3 protein is CASSLEGTGDEQYF. DNA of the CDR3: TGTGCCAGCAGTTTGGAGGGGACAGGGGACGAGCAGTACTTC.

This sequence joins TRBV7-3 and TRBJ2-1; perhaps TRBD2 as D (6 bases). CDR3 size: 12 residues. The germline V and J ends were trimmed by 5 bases and 8 bases, with 10 bases remaining between them. CDR1 and CDR2 from the germline V gene are SGHTA and FQGTGA. The CDR3: CASSIGGYEQFF. The DNA of the CDR3 is TGTGCCAGCAGCATAGGAGGGTATGAGCAGTTCTTC.

The genes are TRBV7-6 and TRBJ2-3; possibly TRBD2 for D (5 bases). The CDR3 is 16 residues long. The germline CDR1 and CDR2 sequences are SGHVS and FNYEAQ. Trimming cost V 5 bases and J 0 bases, with 15 bases left between them. The CDR3 region has the DNA TGTGCCAGCAGCCCCCACGAACTAGGGAGCACAGATACGCAGTATTTT. Translating it yields CASSPHELGSTDTQYF.

The chain couples TRBV30 to TRBJ1-1, with D uncertain. CDR3 length equals 12 residues. V shed 2 bases and J shed 6 bases, with 10 bases lying between them. In germline, CDR1 is GTSNPN, CDR2 SVGIG (reference sequence). The CDR3 bases are TGTGCCTGGAGTTACCAACTCGCTGAAGCTTTCTTT. Protein: CAWSYQLAEAFF.

Comment on this clone: Mismatch with germline at one junction end may stem from a read error. The chain links TRBV7-2 to TRBJ2-3; 10 bases agree with TRBD2. The CDR3 totals 14 residues. Germline CDR1 is SGHTA and CDR2 is FQGNSA. CDR3 DNA: TGTGCCAGCAGCCTAGCGGGAGCCACAGATACGCAGTATTTT. Translating gives CASSLAGATDTQYF.

The genes are TRBV18 and TRBJ2-1; 8 bases match TRBD2. Germline trimming cut 1 base from V and 1 base from J; bases unmatched to any gene: 3. The CDR3 has 16 amino acids. Germline CDR1 is KGHSH and CDR2 is LQKENI. As DNA, the CDR3 is TGTGCCAGCTCACCACAGCGACTAGCGTCCTACAATGAGCAGTTCTTC. Residues: CASSPQRLASYNEQFF.

The J gene is TRBJ2-3, the V gene TRBV6-1, with D tentatively TRBD1 (6 bases). Germline CDR1 reads MNHNS; CDR2 reads SASEGT. The CDR3 is made up of 14 amino acids. The V end was cut by 7 bases, the J end by 2 bases, with 13 bases between. The CDR3 loop reads CASKQGPDTDTQYF. In DNA, the CDR3 is TGTGCCAGCAAGCAGGGGCCCGACACAGATACGCAGTATTTT.

The chain joins TRBV9 to TRBJ2-2; unclear D gene. CDR1 is SGDLS and CDR2 is YYNGEE in the germline V gene. This CDR3 is 15 amino acids long. V lost 0 bases and J lost 4, with 10 bases in between. The CDR3 nucleotides are TGTGCCAGCAGCGTAGGGCCTAGTCCCACCGGGGAGCTGTTTTTT. Translating it yields CASSVGPSPTGELFF.

V is TRBV7-2 and J is TRBJ2-7; TRBD1 aligns across 9 bases. The CDR3 is made up of 17 amino acids. Per the germline V gene, CDR1 is SGHTA and CDR2 is FQGNSA. V trimming: 1 base; J trimming: 4 bases; junction bases outside the gene matches: 11. The CDR3 DNA follows: TGTGCCAGCAGCTTAGATTCAGCCGGGACAGGGATATACGAGCAGTACTTC. Protein product: CASSLDSAGTGIYEQYF.

The chain links TRBV7-2 to TRBJ1-2; no clear D gene. Per germline, CDR1 SGHTA and CDR2 FQGNSA. With 1 base removed from V and 2 bases from J, the gap between germline ends came to 5 bases. This CDR3 region has 13 residues. CDR3 in DNA: TGTGCCAGCAGCTTAGACCAGAACTATGGCTACACCTTC. Encoded protein: CASSLDQNYGYTF.